The subject of this entry is one TCR beta chain. Its antigen is unidentified. The data are from a study of blood T cells in healthy people across ages. Next came a second PCR, run for about 6 to 12 cycles, which used a sample-barcoded 5' primer along with a J-beta primer mix. Each cDNA molecule was tagged by a template-switch adaptor with 12 random nucleotides. Using its own MiXCR run on the 5' RACE reads, TCRdb lists one record per CDR3 protein. The sample consists of 710,000 or so distinct CDR3 sequences, approximately 22% of them appearing once. Total RNA, at least 5.5 micrograms per sample, was extracted from PBMCs. V lost 5 bases and J lost 6; bases outside the gene matches: 1. Germline V gene data show CDR1 as SGHTA and CDR2 as FQGNSA. The CDR3 consists of 14 residues. Study outcomes and limitations: Donor CMV status was unknown, possibly confounding expanded clonotype changes.

This receptor was taken from a man between 65 and 80 years old in good health. Sequenced material: blood. The J gene is TRBJ2-3, the V gene TRBV7-2; the match to TRBD2 covers 14 bases. In DNA form, the CDR3 reads TGTGCCAGCAGCCGGACTAGCGGGAGGGATACGCAGTATTTT. Its protein is CASSRTSGRDTQYF.